This entry describes one TCR beta chain. This entry belongs to a study of blood T cell repertoires in COVID-19. Libraries were prepared by immunoSEQ multiplex PCR; TCRdb keeps only in-frame clonotypes and omits some of them. Of 300,000 to 500,000 clones listed, nearly 90% are singletons. V trimming: 3 bases; J trimming: 4 bases; junction bases outside the gene matches: 6. CDR3 length: 15 residues. Germline V gives CDR1 SGHRS, CDR2 YFSETQ. The chain links TRBV5-1 to TRBJ2-3, with 9 bases identical to TRBD1. This receptor was taken from a woman aged 40 to 50 with acute COVID-19. The specimen was PBMCs or T cells enriched from blood (not recorded which). The DNA for the CDR3 is TGCGCCAGCAGCTACCGGGACAGGGACGCAGATACGCAGTATTTT. Translation: CASSYRDRDADTQYF. Drawing the rest from reference TRBV5-1 and TRBJ2-3, the complete variable domain is KAGVTQTPRYLIKTRGQQVTLSCSPISGHRSVSWYQQTPGQGLQFLFEYFSETQRNKGNFPGRFSGRQFSNSRSEMNVSTLELGDSALYLCASSYRDRDADTQYFGPGTRLTVL.